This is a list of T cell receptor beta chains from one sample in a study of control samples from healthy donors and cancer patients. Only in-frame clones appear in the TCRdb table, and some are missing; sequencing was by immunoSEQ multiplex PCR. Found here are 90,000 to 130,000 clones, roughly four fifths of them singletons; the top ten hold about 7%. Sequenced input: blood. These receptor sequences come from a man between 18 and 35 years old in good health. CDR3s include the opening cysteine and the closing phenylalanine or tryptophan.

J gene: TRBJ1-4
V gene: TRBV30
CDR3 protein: CAWSFSGVKGKLFF

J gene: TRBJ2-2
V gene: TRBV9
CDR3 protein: CASSAGLRTGELFF

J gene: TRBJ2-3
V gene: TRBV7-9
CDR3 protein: CASSLRDRDSTDTQYF

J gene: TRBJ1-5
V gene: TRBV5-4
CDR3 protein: CASSLIPNQPQHF

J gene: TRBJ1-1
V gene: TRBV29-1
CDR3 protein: CSVDGGSTEAFF

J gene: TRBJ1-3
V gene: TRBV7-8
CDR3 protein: CASSLGTGFYSGNTIYF

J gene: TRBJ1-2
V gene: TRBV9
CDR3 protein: CASSRRGNYGYTF

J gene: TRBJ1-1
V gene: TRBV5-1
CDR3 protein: CASRLTGMGGTEAFF

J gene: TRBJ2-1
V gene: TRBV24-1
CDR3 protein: CATSDRDRGSYNEQFF

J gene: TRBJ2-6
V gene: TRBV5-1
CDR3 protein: CASSLSAGANVLTF

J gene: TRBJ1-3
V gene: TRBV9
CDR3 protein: CASSVDGGNTIYF

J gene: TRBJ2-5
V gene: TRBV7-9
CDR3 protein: CASSSGGGPQQETQYF

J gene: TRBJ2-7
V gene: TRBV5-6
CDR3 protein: CASSPRPGGEQYF

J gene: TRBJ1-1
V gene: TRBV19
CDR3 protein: CASSIFHGNTEAFF

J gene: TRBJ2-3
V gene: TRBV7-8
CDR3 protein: CASTRGAVSDTQYF

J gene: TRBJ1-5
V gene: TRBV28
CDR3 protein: CASSPSDSPLSNQPQHF

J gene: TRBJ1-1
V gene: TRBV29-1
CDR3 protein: CSVRWGQNTEAFF

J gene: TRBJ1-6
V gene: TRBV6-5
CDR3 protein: CASSRRTYGSPLHF

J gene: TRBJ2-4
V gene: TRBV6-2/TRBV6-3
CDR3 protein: CASSSTLPGQGLNIQYF

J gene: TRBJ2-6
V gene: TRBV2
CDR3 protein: CASKQGPGANVLTF

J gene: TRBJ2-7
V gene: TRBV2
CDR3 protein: CASSAGTGDYEQYF

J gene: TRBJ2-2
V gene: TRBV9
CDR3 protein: CASSGGGSRSGELFF

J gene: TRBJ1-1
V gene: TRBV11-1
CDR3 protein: CASSLRIMNTEAFF

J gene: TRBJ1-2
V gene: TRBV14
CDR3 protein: CASSQVGQGAYHYGYTF

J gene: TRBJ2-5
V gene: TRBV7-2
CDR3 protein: CASSSNPGQLKETQYF

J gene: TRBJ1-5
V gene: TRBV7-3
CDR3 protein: CASSQGSDVDDQPQHF

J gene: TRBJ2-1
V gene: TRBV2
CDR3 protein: CASSDRAYNEQFF

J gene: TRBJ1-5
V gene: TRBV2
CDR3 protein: CASTGGDSSNQPQHF

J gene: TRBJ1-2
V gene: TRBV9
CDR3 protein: CASTKGVMGYGYTF

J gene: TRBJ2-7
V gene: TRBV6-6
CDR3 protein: CASSWDISEQYF

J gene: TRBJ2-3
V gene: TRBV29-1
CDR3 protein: CSGYSSTDTQYF

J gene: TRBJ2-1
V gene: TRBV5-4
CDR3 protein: CASSPGLAGGHEQFF

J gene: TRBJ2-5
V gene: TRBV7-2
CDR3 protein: CASSLSDRVETQYF

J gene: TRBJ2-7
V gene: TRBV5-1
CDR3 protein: CASSPQPRGRSLEQYF

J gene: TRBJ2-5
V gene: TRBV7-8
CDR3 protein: CASSPQETQYF

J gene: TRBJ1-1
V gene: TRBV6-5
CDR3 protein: CASRPTGNTEAFF

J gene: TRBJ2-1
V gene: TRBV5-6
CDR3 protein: CASSLVGVNEQFF

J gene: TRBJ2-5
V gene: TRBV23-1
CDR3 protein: CASSQISRDLSPSGQGEFTQYF

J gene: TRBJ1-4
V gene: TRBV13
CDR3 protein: CASSFKGDGATNEKLFF

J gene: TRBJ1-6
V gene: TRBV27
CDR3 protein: CASSSDRGPSPLHF

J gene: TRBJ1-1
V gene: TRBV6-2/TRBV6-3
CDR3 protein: CASSDRGIEDTEAFF

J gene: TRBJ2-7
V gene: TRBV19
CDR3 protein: CASTPGGHEQYF

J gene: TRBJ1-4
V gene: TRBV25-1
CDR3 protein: CASSEKGTGSQKLFF

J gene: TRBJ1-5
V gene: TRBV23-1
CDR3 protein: CASSHPRGNQPQHF

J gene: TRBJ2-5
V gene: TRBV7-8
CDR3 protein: CASSLQMGTGGETQYF

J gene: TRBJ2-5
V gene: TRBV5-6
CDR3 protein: CASSPGPAETQYF

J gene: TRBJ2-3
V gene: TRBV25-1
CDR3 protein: CASSELSDRGLDTDTQYF

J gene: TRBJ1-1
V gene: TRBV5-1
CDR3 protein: CASSPRPNMNTEAFF

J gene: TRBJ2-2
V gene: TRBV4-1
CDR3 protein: CASSWRGGQGGSTGELFF

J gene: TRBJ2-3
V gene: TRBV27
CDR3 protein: CASSPQAVSSTDTQYF

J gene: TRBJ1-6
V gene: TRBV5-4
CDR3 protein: CASSFESQGGSPLHF

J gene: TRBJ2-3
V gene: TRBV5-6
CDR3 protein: CASSLGAGGPPSTDTQYF

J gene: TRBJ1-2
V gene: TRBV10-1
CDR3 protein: CASSEFGAPNYGYTF

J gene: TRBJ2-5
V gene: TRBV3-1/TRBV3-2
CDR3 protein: CASSQSTQETQYF

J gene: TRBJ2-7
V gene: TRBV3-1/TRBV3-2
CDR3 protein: CASSQGPSLLYEQYF

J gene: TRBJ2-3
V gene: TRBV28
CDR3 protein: CASTQRSALLAGVADTQYF

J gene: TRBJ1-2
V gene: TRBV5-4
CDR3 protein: CASSLGEDGYTF

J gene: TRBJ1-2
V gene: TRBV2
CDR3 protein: CASTLLYGFEGYTF

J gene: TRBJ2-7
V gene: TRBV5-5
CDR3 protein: CASSANYEQYF

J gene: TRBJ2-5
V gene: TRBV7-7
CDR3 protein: CASSPVDKNQETQYF